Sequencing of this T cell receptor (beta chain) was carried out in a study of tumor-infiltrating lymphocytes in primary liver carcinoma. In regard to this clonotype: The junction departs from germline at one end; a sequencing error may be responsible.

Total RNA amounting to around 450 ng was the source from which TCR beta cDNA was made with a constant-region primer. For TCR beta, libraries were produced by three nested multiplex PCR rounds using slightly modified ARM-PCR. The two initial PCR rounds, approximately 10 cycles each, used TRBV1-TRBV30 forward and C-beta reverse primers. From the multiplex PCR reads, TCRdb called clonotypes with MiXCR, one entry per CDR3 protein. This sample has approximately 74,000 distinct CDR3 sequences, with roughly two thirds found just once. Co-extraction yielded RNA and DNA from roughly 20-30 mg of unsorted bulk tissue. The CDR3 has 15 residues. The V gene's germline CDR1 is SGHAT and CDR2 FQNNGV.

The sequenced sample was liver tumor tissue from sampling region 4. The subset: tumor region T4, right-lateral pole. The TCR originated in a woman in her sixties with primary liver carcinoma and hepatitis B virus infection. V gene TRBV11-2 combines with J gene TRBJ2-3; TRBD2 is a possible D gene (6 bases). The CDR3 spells CTSMPSATSTDTQYF. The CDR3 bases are TGTACCAGCATGCCCTCTGCGACTAGTACAGATACGCAGTATTTT.